The 30 T cell receptor beta chains below were found in one sample sequenced in a study of blood T cells in healthy people across ages. The second PCR ran about 6 to 11 cycles with a sample-barcoded 5' primer and J-beta primers. TCRdb recomputed calls from the 5' RACE reads with MiXCR, one row per CDR3 protein. In the table there are roughly 790,000 distinct CDR3 sequences, roughly 44% of which are singletons. The specimen was blood. These receptors all stem from a woman aged 55-69 years in good health.

Here the CDR3 reads CASSGDGSQETQYF. The DNA for the CDR3 is TGCGCCAGCAGCGGGGACGGGAGCCAAGAGACCCAGTACTTC. The J gene is TRBJ2-5, the V gene TRBV5-1; D is possibly TRBD2 (6 bases). The germline V and J ends were trimmed by 4 bases and 1 base, with 11 bases remaining between them. This CDR3 comprises 14 residues. Germline CDR1 reads SGHRS; CDR2 reads YFSETQ.

The table lists this clonotype with a few counts. CDR3 sequence reads: CASSFRQGGDTDTQYF. CDR3 sequence (DNA): TGTGCCAGCAGTTTTCGACAGGGGGGAGACACAGATACGCAGTATTTT. The genes are TRBV12-3 or TRBV12-4 and TRBJ2-3; 9 bases are a match to TRBD1. CDR3 length: 16 residues. The V segment lost 3 bases and the J segment 2 bases; nucleotides outside the gene matches: 6.

The gene calls are TRBV5-1 and TRBJ2-1, with D tentatively TRBD2 (6 bases). V lost 0 bases, J lost 8 bases, and 15 bases lay in between. CDR3 size: 15 residues. The germline V gene encodes CDR1 SGHRS and CDR2 YFSETQ. The CDR3 here is CASSLVGGAGDEQFF. CDR3 DNA: TGCGCCAGCAGCTTGGTGGGAGGAGCGGGCGATGAGCAGTTCTTC.

This clonotype showed up just a few times. The chain joins TRBV13 to TRBJ2-7, with 7 bases matching TRBD2. The germline V gene has CDR1 PRHDT and CDR2 FYEKMQ (reference sequence). The trim removed 1 base at V and 2 bases at J, leaving 2 bases unmatched. The CDR3 sequence is 14 residues long. The DNA for the CDR3 is TGTGCCAGCAGCTTAGAAGCGGGGCCCTACGAGCAGTACTTC. It codes for CASSLEAGPYEQYF. The whole variable domain, remainder taken from reference TRBV13 and TRBJ2-7, is AAGVIQSPRHLIKEKRETATLKCYPIPRHDTVYWYQQGPGQDPQFLISFYEKMQSDKGSIPDRFSAQQFSDYHSELNMSSLELGDSALYFCASSLEAGPYEQYFGPGTRLTVT.

This chain links TRBV2 with TRBJ2-1; D might be TRBD1 or TRBD2, each matching 6 bases. The CDR3 covers 15 residues. CDR1 SNHLY and CDR2 FYNNEI come from the germline V gene. V was shortened by 5 bases and J by 13 bases, with 24 bases between the two germline ends. The DNA for the CDR3 is TGTGCCAGCAGTCTGGGGGGCTGGGTAGGAGAGACCCAGTTCTTC. Translation: CASSLGGWVGETQFF.

The V and J genes are TRBV7-8 and TRBJ2-6; D call uncertain. This CDR3 spans 14 amino acids. Trimming removed 5 bases at V and 4 bases at J, with 9 bases between. Germline V CDR1 and CDR2: SGHVS, FQNEAQ. The CDR3 DNA reads as TGTGCCAGCAGCGGGCCCTTGGGGGCCAACGTCCTGACTTTC. This encodes CASSGPLGANVLTF.

The chain has TRBV20-1 and TRBJ1-1; weak D call: TRBD1 (5 bases). From germline, CDR1 is DFQATT and CDR2 SNEGSKA (reference sequence). The V and J ends lost 6 bases and 5 bases respectively, with 13 bases between them. The CDR3 consists of 12 residues. The CDR3 here is CSATAGETEAFF. The CDR3 DNA reads TGCAGTGCCACGGCGGGGGAGACTGAAGCTTTCTTT.

V gene TRBV6-5 combines with J gene TRBJ2-5; no clear D gene. The DNA end is more similar to TRBJ2-4, so the J call may be wrong. The CDR3 covers 11 residues. Germline loops: CDR1 MNHEY, CDR2 SVGAGI. CDR3 bases: TGTGCCAGCAGGGGTGTGGACATTCAGTACTTC. This gives the protein CASRGVDIQYF.

The chain uses TRBV15 and TRBJ1-5; no clear D gene. The ends were cut back, 1 base at V and 1 base at J, with 5 bases in the middle. Germline-derived CDR1 and CDR2 are LNHNV and YYDKDF (reference sequence). The CDR3 loop spans 14 amino acids. The CDR3 sequence is CATSRGLSNQPQHF. In DNA, the CDR3 is TGTGCCACCAGCAGAGGACTGAGCAATCAGCCCCAGCATTTT.

The chain joins TRBV3-1 to TRBJ2-7, with D unclear. CDR1 is LGHDT, CDR2 YNNKEL, per germline (reference sequence). This CDR3 region has 12 residues. The V gene lost 6 bases and the J gene lost 3 bases, with 9 bases spanning the gap. This chain's CDR3 is CASSQIVYEQYF. The CDR3 DNA follows: TGTGCCAGCAGTCAGATTGTCTACGAGCAGTACTTC.

This clonotype showed up just a few times. The genes are TRBV7-8 and TRBJ2-1; D is perhaps TRBD2 (6 bases). This CDR3 contains 14 residues. Germline values: CDR1 SGHVS, CDR2 FQNEAQ. V dropped 4 bases and J dropped 5 bases, with 12 bases sitting between them. DNA of the CDR3: TGTGCCAGCAGCTCGAGCGGGCTAAACAATGAGCAGTTCTTC. Its translation is CASSSSGLNNEQFF.

The chain combines TRBV24-1 with TRBJ2-1, with D possibly matching TRBD2 (6 bases). The CDR3 totals 16 residues. Per germline, CDR1 KGHDR and CDR2 SFDVKD. The ends were cut back, 3 bases at V and 0 bases at J, with 11 bases in the middle. The CDR3 DNA sequence: TGTGCCACCAGTGATGGGACTCCCAGCTCCTACAATGAGCAGTTCTTC. This gives the protein CATSDGTPSSYNEQFF.

In the case of this clonotype: A read error may explain this, as a much larger clone is one base away. The chain couples TRBV2 to TRBJ2-2, with a weak D call TRBD2 (5 bases). The CDR3 is 13 residues long. The V gene's germline CDR1 is SNHLY and CDR2 FYNNEI. CDR3 amino acids: CASSGSNTGEPFF. The CDR3 region has the DNA TGTGCCAGCAGTGGATCGAACACCGGGGAGCCGTTTTTT.

This clonotype was detected ten times or more. The chain is built from TRBV4-1 and TRBJ2-5; D unresolved. Germline V lookup: CDR1 MGHRA, CDR2 YSYEKL. This CDR3 is built from 14 residues. The V end lost 4 bases, the J end lost 0 bases, and 9 bases lay between the germline ends. In nucleotides, the CDR3 is TGCGCCAGCAGCCCGAACCCAAACCAAGAGACCCAGTACTTC. This encodes CASSPNPNQETQYF.

V usage is TRBV4-1 and J usage is TRBJ2-7, with 10 bases that match TRBD1. The trim removed 2 bases at V and 4 bases at J, leaving 14 bases unmatched. There are 18 residues in the CDR3. The germline V gene encodes CDR1 MGHRA and CDR2 YSYEKL. CDR3 sequence: CASSQRDRDRGALYEQYF. DNA of the CDR3: TGCGCCAGCAGCCAACGGGATCGGGACAGGGGAGCTCTTTACGAGCAGTACTTC.

The CDR3 reads CASSFEETSDTDTQYF. The CDR3 DNA sequence: TGTGCCAGCAGCTTTGAGGAGACTAGCGACACAGATACGCAGTATTTT. The J gene is TRBJ2-3, the V gene TRBV7-9, with TRBD2 identical over 8 bases. This CDR3 comprises 16 residues. Per the germline V gene, CDR1 is SEHNR and CDR2 is FQNEAQ (reference sequence). J gave up 2 bases and V 3 bases, and 7 bases lay outside the gene matches.

The chain uses TRBV6-6 and TRBJ1-1, with TRBD1 as a possible D gene (6 bases). Germline V lookup: CDR1 MNHNY, CDR2 SVGAGI (reference sequence). V was clipped by 0 bases and J by 7 bases, with 12 bases between them. The CDR3 runs 14 residues. CDR3 loop: CASSYSAGQYEAFF. CDR3 sequence (DNA): TGTGCCAGCAGTTACTCGGCCGGACAGTATGAAGCTTTCTTT.

V gene TRBV5-5 combines with J gene TRBJ2-2; D is perhaps TRBD2 (5 bases). Trimming cost V 1 base and J 2 bases, with 9 bases left between them. From germline, CDR1 is SGHKS and CDR2 YYEKEE (reference sequence). The CDR3 totals 15 residues. CDR3 sequence (DNA): TGTGCCAGCAGCTTGTGGACTGCCAACACCGGGGAGCTGTTTTTT. Protein product: CASSLWTANTGELFF.

The rearrangement joins TRBV7-6 to TRBJ1-1; no firm D call. Germline lookup yields CDR1 SGHVS and CDR2 FNYEAQ. Trimming removed 1 base from V and 4 bases from J, with 7 bases in between. The CDR3 spans 13 residues. The CDR3 DNA follows: TGTGCCAGCAGCTTAGGGTTAAGCACTGAAGCTTTCTTT. Translated: CASSLGLSTEAFF.

This clonotype was seen many times. The chain is built from TRBV7-2 and TRBJ1-2, with TRBD1 matching 7 bases. Trimming at V came to 5 bases and at J to 8 bases, leaving 8 bases not matched to a gene. This CDR3 contains 13 residues. The germline gives CDR1 SGHTA, CDR2 FQGNSA. CDR3 DNA: TGTGCCAGCAGCCCCGACAGGGACTCGGGCTACACCTTC. It translates to CASSPDRDSGYTF.

This chain links TRBV4-3 with TRBJ2-1; the match to TRBD2 covers 8 bases. V was pared by 0 bases and J by 0 bases, with 13 bases of the junction left unmatched. This CDR3 has 20 amino acids. Germline CDR1 is LGHNA and CDR2 is YSLEER. In DNA form, the CDR3 reads TGCGCCAGCAGCCAAGAAGGAGGGGGACTAAGCGGGAGCTCCTACAATGAGCAGTTCTTC. Translating gives CASSQEGGGLSGSSYNEQFF.

The gene calls are TRBV20-1 and TRBJ1-4; 8 bases are a match to TRBD1. The CDR3 sequence is 16 residues long. Germline CDR1 reads DFQATT; CDR2 reads SNEGSKA (reference sequence). V gave up 4 bases and J gave up 7 bases; unmatched junction bases: 14. The CDR3 DNA follows: TGCAGTGCTATATGGCAGGGGGCCGCAACGGGTGAAAAACTGTTTTTT. Translation gives CSAIWQGAATGEKLFF.

Notes on this clonotype: The junction departs from germline at one end; a sequencing error may be responsible. The chain's CDR3 is CVSSPNFGEQYF. DNA for the CDR3: TGTGTCAGCAGCCCTAACTTTGGCGAGCAGTACTTC. This chain connects TRBV5-5 to TRBJ2-7; D remains ambiguous. Germline V CDR1 and CDR2: SGHKS, YYEKEE (reference sequence). CDR3 size: 12 residues.

This clonotype came up a few times. This sequence joins TRBV19 and TRBJ2-1, with 9 bases aligning to TRBD2. The CDR3 spans 15 residues. Germline V gene lookup returns CDR1 LNHDA and CDR2 SQIVND (reference sequence). V was pared by 4 bases and J by 9 bases, with 10 bases of the junction left unmatched. This CDR3 is CASSTASGKLGEQFF. Here the CDR3 DNA reads TGTGCCAGTAGTACCGCTAGCGGGAAGTTGGGTGAGCAGTTCTTC.

The CDR3 DNA follows: TGTGCCAGCAGTTTAACCGTGCGGGGGGGCCAAGAGACCCAGTACTTC. Amino acid sequence: CASSLTVRGGQETQYF. The chain employs TRBV12-3 or TRBV12-4 and TRBJ2-5; 9 nucleotides agree with TRBD2. The CDR3 has 16 residues. The ends lost 2 bases at V and 1 base at J; junction bases unmatched: 5.

A note on this clonotype: The junction departs from germline at one end; a sequencing error may be responsible. The rearrangement uses TRBV20-1 and TRBJ2-1; 10 positions agree with TRBD2. Per the germline V gene, CDR1 is DFQATT and CDR2 is SNEGSKA (reference sequence). There are 14 residues in the CDR3. CDR3 loop: CSSSYGLADNEQFF. The CDR3 DNA follows: TGCAGTTCTAGCTATGGACTAGCGGACAATGAGCAGTTCTTC.

The chain employs TRBV7-3 and TRBJ1-1, with D hard to call. The germline gives CDR1 SGHTA, CDR2 FQGTGA. CDR3 length equals 13 residues. V lost 0 bases to trimming and J lost 8 bases, with 10 bases between them. CDR3 sequence (DNA): TGTGCCAGCAGCTTAACGGGCAGAGCCGAAGCTTTCTTT. Protein product: CASSLTGRAEAFF.

This chain links TRBV3-1 with TRBJ2-2, with 10 positions matching TRBD1. The germline V gene has CDR1 LGHDT and CDR2 YNNKEL (reference sequence). CDR3 length equals 14 residues. J gave up 4 bases and V 4 bases, and 0 bases lay outside the gene matches. The chain's CDR3 is CASSRQGATGELFF. The DNA for the CDR3 is TGTGCCAGCAGCCGACAGGGGGCCACCGGGGAGCTGTTTTTT.

This clonotype was detected only a few times. The rearrangement links TRBV20-1 to TRBJ2-1, with D unclear. With 2 bases removed from V and 6 bases from J, the gap between germline ends came to 8 bases. The CDR3 contains 12 residues. Germline V gives CDR1 DFQATT, CDR2 SNEGSKA (reference sequence). The CDR3 DNA reads TGCAGTGCTAGACCACAGATCAATGAGCAGTTCTTC. It codes for CSARPQINEQFF.

This clonotype was seen only a few times. The chain is built from TRBV29-1 and TRBJ1-5; no clear D. The V end lost 2 bases, the J end lost 3 bases, and 8 bases lay between the germline ends. The length of the CDR3 is 13 residues. Germline lookup yields CDR1 SQVTM and CDR2 ANQGSEA. CDR3 nucleotides: TGCAGCGTTGAACTTCAGAACAATCAGCCCCAGCATTTT. Translated: CSVELQNNQPQHF. The full variable domain, completed using reference TRBV29-1 and TRBJ1-5, is SAVISQKPSRDICQRGTSLTIQCQVDSQVTMMFWYRQQPGQSLTLIATANQGSEATYESGFVIDKFPISRPNLTFSTLTVSNMSPEDSSIYLCSVELQNNQPQHFGDGTRLSIL.